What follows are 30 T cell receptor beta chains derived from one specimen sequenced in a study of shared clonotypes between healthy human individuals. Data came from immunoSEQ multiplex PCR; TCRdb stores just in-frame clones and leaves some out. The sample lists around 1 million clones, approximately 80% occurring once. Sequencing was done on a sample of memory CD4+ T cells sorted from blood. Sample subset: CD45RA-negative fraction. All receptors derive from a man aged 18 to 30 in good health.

The CDR3 bases are TGCGCCAGCAGCAACAGCGGGAGGAGTACAGATACGCAGTATTTT. Its protein product is CASSNSGRSTDTQYF. V gene TRBV5-1 combines with J gene TRBJ2-3; 9 positions match TRBD2. There are 15 residues in the CDR3. Losses at the gene ends were 4 bases for V and 3 bases for J; bases not matched to a gene: 6. Germline V lookup: CDR1 SGHRS, CDR2 YFSETQ.

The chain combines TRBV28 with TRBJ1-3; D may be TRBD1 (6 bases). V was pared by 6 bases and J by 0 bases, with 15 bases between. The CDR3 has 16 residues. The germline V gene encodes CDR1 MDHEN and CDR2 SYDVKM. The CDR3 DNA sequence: TGTGCCAGCAGCTGGGTTACAGGGCCCTCTGGAAACACCATATATTTT. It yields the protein CASSWVTGPSGNTIYF. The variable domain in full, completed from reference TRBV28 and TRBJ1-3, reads DVKVTQSSRYLVKRTGEKVFLECVQDMDHENMFWYRQDPGLGLRLIYFSYDVKMKEKGDIPEGYSVSREKKERFSLILESASTNQTSMYLCASSWVTGPSGNTIYFGEGSWLTVV.

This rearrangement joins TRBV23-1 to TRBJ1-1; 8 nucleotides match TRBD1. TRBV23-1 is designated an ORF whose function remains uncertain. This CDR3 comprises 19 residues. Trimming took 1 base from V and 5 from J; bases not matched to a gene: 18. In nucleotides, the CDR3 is TGCGCCAGCAGTCAATGGCCTCGACAGGGGAGTTGCCGAAGGACTGAAGCTTTCTTT. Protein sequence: CASSQWPRQGSCRRTEAFF.

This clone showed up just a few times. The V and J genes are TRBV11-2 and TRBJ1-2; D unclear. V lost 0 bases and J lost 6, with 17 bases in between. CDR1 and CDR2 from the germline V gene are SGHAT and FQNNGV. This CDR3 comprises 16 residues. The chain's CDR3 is CASSLESGFLTNGYTF. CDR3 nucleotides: TGTGCCAGCAGCTTAGAATCGGGGTTTCTAACTAATGGCTACACCTTC. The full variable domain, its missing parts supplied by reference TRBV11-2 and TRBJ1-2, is EAGVAQSPRYKIIEKRQSVAFWCNPISGHATLYWYQQILGQGPKLLIQFQNNGVVDDSQLPKDRFSAERLKGVDSTLKIQPAKLEDSAVYLCASSLESGFLTNGYTFGSGTRLTVV.

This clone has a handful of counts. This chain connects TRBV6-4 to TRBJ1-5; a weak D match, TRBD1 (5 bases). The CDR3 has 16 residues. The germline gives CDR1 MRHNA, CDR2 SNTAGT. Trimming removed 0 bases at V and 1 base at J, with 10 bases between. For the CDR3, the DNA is TGTGCCAGCAGTGACTCTGGGGGAGTGAGCAATCAGCCCCAGCATTTT. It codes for CASSDSGGVSNQPQHF.

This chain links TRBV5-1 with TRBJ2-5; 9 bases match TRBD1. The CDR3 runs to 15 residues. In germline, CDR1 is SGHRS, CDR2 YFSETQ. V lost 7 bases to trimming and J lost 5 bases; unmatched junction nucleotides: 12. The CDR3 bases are TGCGCCAGCCACCTTGCGGGACAGGGAGAGGAGACCCAGTACTTC. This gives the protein CASHLAGQGEETQYF. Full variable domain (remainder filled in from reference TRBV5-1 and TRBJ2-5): KAGVTQTPRYLIKTRGQQVTLSCSPISGHRSVSWYQQTPGQGLQFLFEYFSETQRNKGNFPGRFSGRQFSNSRSEMNVSTLELGDSALYLCASHLAGQGEETQYFGPGTRLLVL.

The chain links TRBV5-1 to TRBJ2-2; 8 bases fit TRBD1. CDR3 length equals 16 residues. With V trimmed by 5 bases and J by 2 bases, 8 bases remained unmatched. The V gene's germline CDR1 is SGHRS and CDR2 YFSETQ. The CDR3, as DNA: TGCGCCAGCAGTCGACTAGGACAGGGTAACACCGGGGAGCTGTTTTTT. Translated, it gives CASSRLGQGNTGELFF.

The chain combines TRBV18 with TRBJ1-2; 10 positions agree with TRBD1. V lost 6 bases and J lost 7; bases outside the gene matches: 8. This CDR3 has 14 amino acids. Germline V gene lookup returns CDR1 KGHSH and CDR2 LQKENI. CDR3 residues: CASSRGTGALGYTF. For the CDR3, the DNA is TGTGCCAGCTCCCGAGGGACAGGGGCCCTTGGCTACACCTTC. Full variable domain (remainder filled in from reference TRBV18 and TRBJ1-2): NAGVMQNPRHLVRRRGQEARLRCSPMKGHSHVYWYRQLPEEGLKFMVYLQKENIIDESGMPKERFSAEFPKEGPSILRIQQVVRGDSAAYFCASSRGTGALGYTFGSGTRLTVV.

CDR3 sequence: CASSSNRDPALTQYF. CDR3 in DNA: TGTGCCAGCAGCTCGAACCGGGACCCAGCCCTTACCCAGTACTTC. The V gene is TRBV7-2, the J gene TRBJ2-5; D tentatively fits TRBD1 or TRBD2 (5 bases each). There are 15 residues in the CDR3. The V gene's germline CDR1 is SGHTA and CDR2 FQGNSA. Trimming left V 4 bases short and J 8 bases short, with 20 bases between.

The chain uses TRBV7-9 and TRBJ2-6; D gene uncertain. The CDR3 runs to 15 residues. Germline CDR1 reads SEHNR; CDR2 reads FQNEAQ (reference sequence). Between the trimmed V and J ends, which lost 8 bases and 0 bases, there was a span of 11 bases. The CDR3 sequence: CASPTGGSGANVLTF. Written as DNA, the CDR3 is TGTGCCAGCCCCACGGGTGGCTCTGGGGCCAACGTCCTGACTTTC. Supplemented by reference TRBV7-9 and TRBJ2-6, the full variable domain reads DTGVSQNPRHKITKRGQNVTFRCDPISEHNRLYWYRQTLGQGPEFLTYFQNEAQLEKSRLLSDRFSAERPKGSFSTLEIQRTEQGDSAMYLCASPTGGSGANVLTFGAGSRLTVL.

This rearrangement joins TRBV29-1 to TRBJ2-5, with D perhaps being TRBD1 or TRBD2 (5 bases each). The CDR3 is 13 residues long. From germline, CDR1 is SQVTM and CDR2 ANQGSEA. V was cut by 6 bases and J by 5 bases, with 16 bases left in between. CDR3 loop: CSVDLSGTETQYF. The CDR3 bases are TGCAGCGTCGACCTTTCAGGGACCGAGACCCAGTACTTC.

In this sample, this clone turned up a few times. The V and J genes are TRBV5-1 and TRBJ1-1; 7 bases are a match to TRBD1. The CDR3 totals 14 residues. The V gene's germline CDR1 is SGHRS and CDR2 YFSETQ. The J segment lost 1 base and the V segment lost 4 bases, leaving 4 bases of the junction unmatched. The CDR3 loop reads CASSHRGENTEAFF. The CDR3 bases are TGCGCCAGCAGCCACAGGGGTGAGAACACTGAAGCTTTCTTT.

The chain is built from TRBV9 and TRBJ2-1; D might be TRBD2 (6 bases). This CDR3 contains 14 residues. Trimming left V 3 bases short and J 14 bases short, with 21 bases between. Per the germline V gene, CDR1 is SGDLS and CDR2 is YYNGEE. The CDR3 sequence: CASSATLSGTGEFF. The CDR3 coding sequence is TGTGCCAGCAGCGCAACTCTCTCCGGGACTGGTGAGTTCTTC.

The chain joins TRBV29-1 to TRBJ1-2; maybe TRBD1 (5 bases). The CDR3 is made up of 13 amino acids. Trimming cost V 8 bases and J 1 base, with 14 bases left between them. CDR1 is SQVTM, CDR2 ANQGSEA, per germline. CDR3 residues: CSIGDEYNYGYTF. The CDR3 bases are TGCAGCATTGGGGACGAGTATAACTATGGCTACACCTTC.

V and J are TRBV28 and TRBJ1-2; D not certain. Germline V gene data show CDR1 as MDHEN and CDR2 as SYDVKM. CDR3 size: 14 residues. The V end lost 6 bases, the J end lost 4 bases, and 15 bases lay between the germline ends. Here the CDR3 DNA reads TGTGCCAGCAGCCGGATTTCTCTTGGCTATGGCTACACCTTC. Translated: CASSRISLGYGYTF.

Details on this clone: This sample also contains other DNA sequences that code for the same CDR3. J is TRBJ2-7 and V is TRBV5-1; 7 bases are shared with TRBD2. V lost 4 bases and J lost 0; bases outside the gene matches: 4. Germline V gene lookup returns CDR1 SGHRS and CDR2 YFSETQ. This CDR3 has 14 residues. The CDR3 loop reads CASSLGGFSYEQYF. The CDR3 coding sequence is TGCGCCAGCAGCCTGGGGGGGTTCTCCTACGAGCAGTACTTC.

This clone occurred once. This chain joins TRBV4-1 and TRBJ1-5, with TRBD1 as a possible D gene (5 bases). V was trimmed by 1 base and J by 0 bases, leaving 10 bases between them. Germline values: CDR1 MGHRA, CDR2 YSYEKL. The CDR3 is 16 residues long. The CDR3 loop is CASSQVVTVSNQPQHF. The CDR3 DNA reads TGCGCCAGCAGCCAAGTTGTGACAGTTAGCAATCAGCCCCAGCATTTT.

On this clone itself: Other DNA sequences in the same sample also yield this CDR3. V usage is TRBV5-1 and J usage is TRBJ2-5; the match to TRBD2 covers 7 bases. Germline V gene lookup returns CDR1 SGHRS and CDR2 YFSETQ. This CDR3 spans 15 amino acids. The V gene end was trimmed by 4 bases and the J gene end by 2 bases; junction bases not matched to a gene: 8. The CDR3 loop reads CASSLQAGVQETQYF. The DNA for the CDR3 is TGCGCCAGCAGCCTCCAGGCGGGAGTTCAAGAGACCCAGTACTTC.

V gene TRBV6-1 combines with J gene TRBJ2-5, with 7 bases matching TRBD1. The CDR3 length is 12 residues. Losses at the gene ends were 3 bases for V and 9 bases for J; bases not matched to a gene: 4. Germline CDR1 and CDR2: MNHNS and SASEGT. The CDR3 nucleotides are TGTGCCAGCAGTGAGTGGACAGGCCCCCAGTACTTC. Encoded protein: CASSEWTGPQYF.

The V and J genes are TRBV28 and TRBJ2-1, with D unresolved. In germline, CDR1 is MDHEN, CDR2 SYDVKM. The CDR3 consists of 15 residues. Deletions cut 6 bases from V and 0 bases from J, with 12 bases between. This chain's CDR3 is CASRYGSSSYNEQFF. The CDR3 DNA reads TGTGCCAGCAGGTATGGGTCTAGCTCCTACAATGAGCAGTTCTTC.

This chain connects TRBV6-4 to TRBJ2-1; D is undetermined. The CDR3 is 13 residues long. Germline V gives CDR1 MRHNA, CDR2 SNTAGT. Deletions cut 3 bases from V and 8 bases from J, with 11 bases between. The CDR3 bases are TGTGCCAGCAGTGAAACCCTACGGGATGAGCAGTTCTTC. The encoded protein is CASSETLRDEQFF.

The DNA for the CDR3 is TGTGCCAGCAGCTTAGCGGCGGGGGCGGGCGAGCAGTACTTC. This translates into CASSLAAGAGEQYF. The chain recombines TRBV7-9 with TRBJ2-7, with D possibly being TRBD2 (7 bases). V was trimmed by 0 bases and J by 6 bases, leaving 12 bases between them. Per the germline V gene, CDR1 is SEHNR and CDR2 is FQNEAQ (reference sequence). This CDR3 has 14 residues.

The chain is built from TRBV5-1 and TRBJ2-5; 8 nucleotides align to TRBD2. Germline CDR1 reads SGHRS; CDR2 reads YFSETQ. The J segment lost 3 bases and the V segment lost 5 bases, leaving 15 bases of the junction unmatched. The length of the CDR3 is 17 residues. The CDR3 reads CASRTRSGGPGEETQYF. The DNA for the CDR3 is TGCGCCAGCAGGACGCGAAGCGGGGGACCCGGAGAAGAGACCCAGTACTTC. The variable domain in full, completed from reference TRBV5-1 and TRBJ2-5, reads KAGVTQTPRYLIKTRGQQVTLSCSPISGHRSVSWYQQTPGQGLQFLFEYFSETQRNKGNFPGRFSGRQFSNSRSEMNVSTLELGDSALYLCASRTRSGGPGEETQYFGPGTRLLVL.

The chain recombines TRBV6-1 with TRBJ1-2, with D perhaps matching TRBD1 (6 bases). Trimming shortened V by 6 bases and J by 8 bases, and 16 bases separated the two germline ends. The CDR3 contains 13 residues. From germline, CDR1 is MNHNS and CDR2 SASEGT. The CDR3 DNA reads TGTGCCAGCAGGCTAGAGGGGGAAGAAGGCTACACCTTC. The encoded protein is CASRLEGEEGYTF.

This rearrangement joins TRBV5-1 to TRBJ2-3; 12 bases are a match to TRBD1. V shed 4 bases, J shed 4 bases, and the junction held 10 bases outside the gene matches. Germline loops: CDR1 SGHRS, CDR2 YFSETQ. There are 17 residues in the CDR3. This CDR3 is CASSPNPGQGASDTQYF. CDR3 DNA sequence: TGCGCCAGCAGCCCGAATCCGGGACAGGGGGCCTCAGATACGCAGTATTTT.

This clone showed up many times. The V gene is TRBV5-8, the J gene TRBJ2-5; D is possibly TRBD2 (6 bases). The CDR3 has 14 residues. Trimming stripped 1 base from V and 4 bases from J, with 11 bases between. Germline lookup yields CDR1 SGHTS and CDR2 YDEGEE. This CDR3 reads CASSLFAGGETQYF. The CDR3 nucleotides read TGTGCCAGCAGCTTGTTTGCCGGGGGAGAGACCCAGTACTTC. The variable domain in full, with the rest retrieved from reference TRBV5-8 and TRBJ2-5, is EAGVTQSPTHLIKTRGQQATLRCSPISGHTSVYWYQQALGLGLQFLLWYDEGEERNRGNFPPRFSGRQFPNYSSELNVNALELEDSALYLCASSLFAGGETQYFGPGTRLLVL.

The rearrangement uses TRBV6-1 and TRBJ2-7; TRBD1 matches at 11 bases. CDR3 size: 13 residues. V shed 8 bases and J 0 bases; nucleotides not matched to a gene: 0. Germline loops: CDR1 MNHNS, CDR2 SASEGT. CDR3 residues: CASGTGGSYEQYF. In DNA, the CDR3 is TGTGCCAGCGGGACAGGGGGCTCCTACGAGCAGTACTTC.

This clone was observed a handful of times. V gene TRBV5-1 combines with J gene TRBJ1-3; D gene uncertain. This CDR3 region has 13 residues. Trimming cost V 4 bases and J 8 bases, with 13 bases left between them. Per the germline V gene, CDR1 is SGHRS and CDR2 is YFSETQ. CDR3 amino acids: CASSTASGDTIYF. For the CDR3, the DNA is TGCGCCAGCAGCACGGCATCCGGAGACACCATATATTTT.

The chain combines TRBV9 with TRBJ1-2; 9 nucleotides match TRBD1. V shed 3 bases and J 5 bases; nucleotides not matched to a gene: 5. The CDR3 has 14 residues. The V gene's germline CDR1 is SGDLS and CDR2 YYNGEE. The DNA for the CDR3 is TGTGCCAGCAGCGCCGGGACAGGGCAGTATGGCTACACCTTC. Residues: CASSAGTGQYGYTF.

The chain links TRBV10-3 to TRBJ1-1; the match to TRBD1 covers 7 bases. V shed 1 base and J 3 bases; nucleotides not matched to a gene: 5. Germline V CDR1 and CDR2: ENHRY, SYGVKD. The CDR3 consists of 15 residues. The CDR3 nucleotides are TGTGCCATCAGTGAGTTACCGCAGGGGGACACTGAAGCTTTCTTT. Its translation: CAISELPQGDTEAFF.